What follows are 3 T cell receptor beta chains derived from one specimen sequenced in a study of breast tumors, draining lymph nodes, adjacent tissues. Samples came from axillary lymph nodes draining the breast cancer. One entry per CDR3 protein, called by TCRdb with MiXCR from the multiplex PCR reads. This table has over 150,000 distinct CDR3 sequences, 31% appearing once. Sequences were obtained from axillary lymph node tissue. All receptors come from a female donor with breast cancer. Some clones in this sample may be carry-over from other donors' samples.

This clonotype occurred many times. The chain recombines TRBV11-2 with TRBJ2-1; TRBD2 aligns across 13 bases. The CDR3 has 19 residues. J was trimmed by 4 bases and V by 3 bases; bases with no gene match: 12. CDR1 is SGHAT and CDR2 is FQNNGV in the germline V gene. CDR3 in DNA: TGTGCCAGCAGCTTGGCGTCCGTCGGGACTAGCGGGATATACAATGAGCAGTTCTTC. It specifies CASSLASVGTSGIYNEQFF.

This clonotype was counted ten times or more. With a much larger clone just one base away, this may be a read error. The rearrangement joins TRBV20-1 to TRBJ2-5; 8 nucleotides align to TRBD1. Germline CDR1 DFQATT, CDR2 SNEGSKA (reference sequence). J was trimmed by 4 bases and V by 0 bases; bases with no gene match: 7. The CDR3 contains 15 residues. The CDR3 sequence is CSARDQGAGAETQYF. The CDR3 region has the DNA TGCAGTGCTAGAGATCAGGGGGCTGGCGCAGAGACCCAGTACTTC.

This clonotype was recorded at least ten times. This chain uses TRBV6-1 with TRBJ1-4, with TRBD1 as a possible D gene (5 bases). The V and J ends lost 3 bases and 4 bases respectively, with 9 bases between them. The CDR3 has 14 residues. Germline loops: CDR1 MNHNS, CDR2 SASEGT. CDR3 residues: CASSDWQGNEKLFF. Written as DNA, the CDR3 is TGTGCCAGCAGTGATTGGCAGGGTAATGAAAAACTGTTTTTT.